The 8 T cell receptor beta chains presented below share a single source sample, sequenced in a study of T cell repertoires in cytomegalovirus infection. A single record per CDR3 protein comes from TCRdb applying MiXCR to the reads. Of about 740,000 distinct CDR3 sequences in the sample, around a third were seen once. These TCRs are of unknown antigen specificity. This sample comprised cultured PBMCs, obtained from culture after CMV antigen stimulation. The receptors originated from a human donor in good health (CMV status not recorded). Some clones in this sample may be carry-over from other donors' samples.

In this sample, this clonotype turned up a few times. This rearrangement joins TRBV7-2 to TRBJ2-4, with unresolved D. This CDR3 spans 13 amino acids. Per germline, CDR1 SGHTA and CDR2 FQGNSA. Trimming took 5 bases from V and 2 from J, leaving 7 bases between them. The CDR3 protein is CASSVETKNIQYF. The CDR3 nucleotides are TGTGCCAGCAGCGTTGAGACCAAAAACATTCAGTACTTC.

J is TRBJ2-5 and V is TRBV20-1, with D maybe TRBD1 (5 bases). The CDR3 spans 12 residues. In germline, CDR1 is DFQATT, CDR2 SNEGSKA (reference sequence). The V and J ends lost 3 bases and 7 bases respectively, with 12 bases between them. CDR3 bases: TGCAGTGCTAGTAGGGTGGGGCCGACCCAGTACTTC. Translating it yields CSASRVGPTQYF.

The chain combines TRBV2 with TRBJ2-1; either TRBD1 or TRBD2 may supply D (5 bases each). Trimming removed 7 bases at V and 1 base at J, with 11 bases between. Germline CDR1 is SNHLY and CDR2 is FYNNEI. This CDR3 spans 14 amino acids. The chain's CDR3 is CASKRGGSYNEQFF. DNA of the CDR3: TGTGCCAGCAAGAGGGGTGGATCCTACAATGAGCAGTTCTTC.

At least ten counts were recorded for this clonotype. The rearrangement uses TRBV6-1 and TRBJ1-1; D gene uncertain. Trimming pared 6 bases from V and 5 bases from J, leaving 10 bases between. CDR1 MNHNS and CDR2 SASEGT come from the germline V gene. This CDR3 is built from 12 residues. CDR3 in DNA: TGTGCCAGCAGCGAGGTGGGAACTGAAGCTTTCTTT. Its translation is CASSEVGTEAFF.

This clonotype has only a few counts. This rearrangement joins TRBV27 to TRBJ2-1; 9 bases match TRBD2. Germline assignment: CDR1 MNHEY and CDR2 SMNVEV (reference sequence). The CDR3 covers 16 residues. The trim removed 1 base at V and 2 bases at J, leaving 3 bases unmatched. CDR3 sequence (DNA): TGTGCCAGCAGTTTATGGGCGGGGGGGACCTACAATGAGCAGTTCTTC. Translating it yields CASSLWAGGTYNEQFF.

V gene TRBV7-2 combines with J gene TRBJ2-7; D assignment may be TRBD1 or TRBD2 (5 bases each). This CDR3 is 14 amino acids long. V was pared by 7 bases and J by 0 bases, with 13 bases between. The V gene's germline CDR1 is SGHTA and CDR2 FQGNSA. CDR3 in DNA: TGTGCCAGCACCCGAGAGGGGAGCTCCTACGAGCAGTACTTC. Amino acid sequence: CASTREGSSYEQYF.

This clonotype was detected many times. This chain joins TRBV7-2 and TRBJ1-1, with 8 bases that match TRBD1. Germline CDR1 and CDR2: SGHTA and FQGNSA. V lost 2 bases, J lost 5 bases, and 7 bases stayed unmatched. There are 15 residues in the CDR3. The CDR3 spells CASSLRAGGDTEAFF. CDR3 coding DNA: TGTGCCAGCAGCTTAAGGGCAGGGGGCGATACTGAAGCTTTCTTT.

The chain recombines TRBV20-1 with TRBJ1-5; TRBD1 aligns across 8 bases. With V trimmed by 4 bases and J by 7 bases, 6 bases remained unmatched. Looked up from germline, CDR1 is DFQATT and CDR2 is SNEGSKA (reference sequence). The CDR3 spans 13 residues. The CDR3 region is CSAMDRVKQPQHF. CDR3 coding DNA: TGCAGTGCTATGGACAGGGTTAAACAGCCCCAGCATTTT.